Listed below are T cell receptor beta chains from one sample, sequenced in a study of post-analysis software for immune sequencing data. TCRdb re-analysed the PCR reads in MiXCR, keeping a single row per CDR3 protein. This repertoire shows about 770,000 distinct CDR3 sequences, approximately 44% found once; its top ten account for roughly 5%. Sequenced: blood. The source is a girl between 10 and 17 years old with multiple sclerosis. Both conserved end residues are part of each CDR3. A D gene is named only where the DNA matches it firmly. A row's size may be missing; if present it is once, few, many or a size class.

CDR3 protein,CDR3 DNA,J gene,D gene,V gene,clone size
CASSLDGALAKNIQYF,TGTGCCAGCAGCTTAGACGGAGCCCTAGCCAAAAACATTCAGTACTTC,TRBJ2-4,NA,TRBV7-2,NA
CASSQEPSVSTDTQYF,TGCGCCAGCAGCCAAGAGCCGTCCGTTAGCACAGATACGCAGTATTTT,TRBJ2-3,NA,TRBV4-3,many
CASSYGGTQGETQYF,TGTGCCAGCAGTTACGGGGGCACCCAAGGAGAGACCCAGTACTTC,TRBJ2-5,NA,TRBV6-6,once
CSGEGRDYNEQFF,TGCAGCGGGGAGGGGCGGGATTACAATGAGCAGTTCTTC,TRBJ2-1,TRBD2,TRBV20-1,once
CASSFGTGGDEQYF,TGTGCCAGCAGCTTTGGGACAGGGGGCGACGAGCAGTACTTC,TRBJ2-7,TRBD1,TRBV13,few
CASSQGQGGTQYF,TGTGCCAGCAGCCAGGGACAGGGAGGGACCCAGTACTTC,TRBJ2-5,TRBD1,TRBV7-3,few
CASSAGSQPQHF,TGTGCCAGCAGCGCAGGGAGTCAGCCCCAGCATTTT,TRBJ1-5,NA,TRBV9,few
CSALLDSNYEQYF,TGCAGTGCTCTACTCGACAGTAACTACGAGCAGTACTTC,TRBJ2-7,NA,TRBV20-1,NA
CASTVAGESDTQYF,TGTGCCAGCACAGTAGCGGGAGAGTCAGATACGCAGTATTTT,TRBJ2-3,TRBD2,TRBV25-1,NA
CSARLAGVQETQYF,TGCAGTGCTAGACTAGCGGGAGTTCAAGAGACCCAGTACTTC,TRBJ2-5,TRBD2,TRBV20-1,few
CASGIAGVLVKTQYF,TGTGCCAGCGGAATAGCGGGAGTTTTGGTAAAGACCCAGTACTTC,TRBJ2-5,TRBD2,TRBV27,NA
CASSLGISGAYGQYF,TGTGCCAGCAGCTTGGGAATTAGTGGGGCCTACGGGCAGTACTTC,TRBJ2-7,NA,TRBV7-2,NA
CASSMPGNEQFF,TGCGCCAGCAGCATGCCGGGGAATGAGCAGTTCTTC,TRBJ2-1,NA,TRBV5-1,few
CSGEAYGYEQYF,TGCAGCGGTGAAGCGTACGGGTACGAGCAGTACTTC,TRBJ2-7,NA,TRBV29-1,NA
CASSYGVVPYEQYF,TGTGCCAGCAGTTATGGAGTGGTACCCTACGAGCAGTACTTC,TRBJ2-7,NA,TRBV6-6,NA
CASSSGTSYAKNIQYF,TGTGCCAGCAGTTCCGGGACTAGCTATGCCAAAAACATTCAGTACTTC,TRBJ2-4,TRBD2,TRBV28,NA
CSARKASGAGYEQYF,TGCAGTGCTAGAAAGGCTAGCGGGGCTGGGTACGAGCAGTACTTC,TRBJ2-7,TRBD2,TRBV20-1,NA
CASRLKWDREETQYF,TGTGCCAGCAGGTTAAAATGGGACAGGGAAGAGACCCAGTACTTC,TRBJ2-5,TRBD1,TRBV7-2,NA
CASNHQGLRSGANVLTF,TGTGCCAGCAACCATCAGGGGCTTCGCTCTGGGGCCAACGTCCTGACTTTC,TRBJ2-6,NA,TRBV7-9,few
CASSHPTSGHNEQFF,TGTGCCAGCAGCCATCCGACTAGCGGGCACAATGAGCAGTTCTTC,TRBJ2-1,TRBD2,TRBV7-9,NA
CASSPLGGLADVQQAQYF,TGTGCCAGCAGTCCCCTGGGGGGACTAGCGGATGTTCAACAGGCGCAGTATTTT,TRBJ2-3,TRBD2,TRBV6-1,NA
CASSSRTKMNTEAFF,TGTGCCAGCAGCTCCCGGACGAAAATGAACACTGAAGCTTTCTTT,TRBJ1-1,NA,TRBV11-2,few
CASSLRSFLGLREQFF,TGTGCCAGCAGCTTACGCTCATTCCTGGGGCTTCGTGAGCAGTTCTTC,TRBJ2-1,NA,TRBV7-9,few
CASSLGLARHQETQYF,TGTGCCAGCTCACTGGGACTAGCGAGACATCAAGAGACCCAGTACTTC,TRBJ2-5,TRBD2,TRBV18,NA
CASSFELAELTDTQYF,TGCGCCAGCAGCTTTGAACTAGCGGAGCTCACAGATACGCAGTATTTT,TRBJ2-3,TRBD2,TRBV5-1,NA
CASSDPWGRQYWNRRETQYF,TGTGCCAGCAGTGACCCTTGGGGGAGACAGTACTGGAATCGGAGAGAGACCCAGTACTTC,TRBJ2-5,NA,TRBV6-1,few
CSARDSGPAGKWNTEAFF,TGCAGTGCTAGAGATTCGGGGCCAGCTGGGAAATGGAACACTGAAGCTTTCTTT,TRBJ1-1,NA,TRBV20-1,few
CASSGSGRAAYEQYF,TGTGCCAGCAGTGGGTCGGGGAGGGCAGCCTACGAGCAGTACTTC,TRBJ2-7,TRBD2,TRBV27,few
CAISEDRGQRQYF,TGTGCCATCAGTGAAGACAGGGGCCAACGGCAGTACTTC,TRBJ2-7,TRBD1,TRBV10-3,NA
CASSQDRQVYEQYF,TGCGCCAGCAGCCAAGATAGGCAAGTGTACGAGCAGTACTTC,TRBJ2-7,NA,TRBV4-3,NA
CASSQPSGDTGELFF,TGCGCCAGCAGCCAGCCTAGCGGAGACACCGGGGAGCTGTTTTTT,TRBJ2-2,TRBD2,TRBV4-1,NA
CASSPSGTGWNGYTF,TGTGCCAGCAGCCCGTCCGGGACAGGGTGGAATGGCTACACCTTC,TRBJ1-2,TRBD1,TRBV4-2,NA
CATRSNANEKLFF,TGTGCCACCCGAAGTAACGCTAATGAAAAACTGTTTTTT,TRBJ1-4,NA,TRBV6-1,NA
CASSFRTGDYGYTF,TGCGCCAGCAGCTTTCGGACAGGTGACTATGGCTACACCTTC,TRBJ1-2,TRBD1,TRBV5-1,few
CATSDISPGGQYF,TGTGCCACCAGTGACATATCACCAGGGGGCCAGTACTTC,TRBJ2-5,TRBD1,TRBV24-1,few
CASSSSVLDGEKLFF,TGTGCCAGCAGTTCCTCGGTCCTGGATGGTGAAAAACTGTTTTTT,TRBJ1-4,NA,TRBV27,NA
CASSQAGEQFF,TGTGCCAGCAGTCAAGCGGGGGAGCAGTTCTTC,TRBJ2-1,TRBD2,TRBV7-9,NA
CASSPSGVGDTQYF,TGTGCCAGCAGTCCCTCGGGAGTGGGGGATACGCAGTATTTT,TRBJ2-3,NA,TRBV6-6,few
CASSWTERGLSYEQYF,TGTGCCAGCAGCTGGACGGAAAGGGGGCTTTCCTACGAGCAGTACTTC,TRBJ2-7,TRBD1,TRBV5-6,NA
CASSTDLGVMGYEQYF,TGTGCCAGCAGTACCGACCTGGGGGTGATGGGCTACGAGCAGTACTTC,TRBJ2-7,NA,TRBV6-2/TRBV6-3,NA
CTSSFRGNNSPLHF,TGTACCAGCAGCTTCAGGGGGAATAATTCACCCCTCCACTTT,TRBJ1-6,TRBD1,TRBV11-1,NA
CSVVLSGRTDTQYF,TGCAGCGTTGTGCTGTCAGGGAGGACAGATACGCAGTATTTT,TRBJ2-3,NA,TRBV29-1,NA
CASSLGIAMNEQFF,TGCGCCAGCAGCTTGGGTATAGCGATGAATGAGCAGTTCTTC,TRBJ2-1,NA,TRBV5-1,NA
CASRAAETQYF,TGTGCCAGCAGGGCCGCGGAGACCCAGTACTTC,TRBJ2-5,NA,TRBV12-3/TRBV12-4,NA
CASTQRVQGAYEQYF,TGTGCCAGCACCCAACGGGTACAGGGGGCCTACGAGCAGTACTTC,TRBJ2-7,TRBD1,TRBV6-1,few
CASSDEGTSGGFYKQYF,TGTGCCAGCAGTGATGAAGGGACTAGCGGGGGCTTCTACAAGCAGTACTTC,TRBJ2-7,TRBD2,TRBV6-1,NA
CASSAIQGAYEQYF,TGCGCCAGCAGCGCTATACAGGGGGCCTACGAGCAGTACTTC,TRBJ2-7,TRBD1,TRBV5-1,NA